The T cell receptor beta chain described here comes from a study of post-analysis software for immune sequencing data. Study details: Relapsing-remitting, secondary progressive and progressive-relapsing forms made up the multiple sclerosis disease courses. Study conclusions and caveats: There were several TRBV segments more frequent in patients than controls, and TRBV5-6, TRBV5-1 and TRBV20-1 were among them. The F measure placed samples prepared in the same batch into strongly shared clusters. Controls had significantly higher normalized Chao1 diversity than multiple sclerosis patients.

This clonotype has just a few counts. The antigen is undetermined. V lost 5 bases and J lost 7, with 21 bases in between. CDR1 and CDR2 (germline): LGHNT, FRNRAP. The CDR3 totals 16 residues. Every TCR beta cDNA library bore unique molecular identifiers. In TCRdb, the PCR reads were re-called with MiXCR into one record per CDR3 protein. The sample carries about 560,000 distinct CDR3 sequences, 44% recorded once. The sequenced sample consisted of blood. This clonotype was obtained from a girl between 10 and 17 years old with multiple sclerosis. V gene TRBV12-5 combines with J gene TRBJ2-4, with D possibly TRBD1 on 6 matching bases. For the CDR3, the DNA is TGTGCTAGTGGTCTTCAGGGGAGAACTCTCGATAACATTCAGTACTTC. Translating it yields CASGLQGRTLDNIQYF.